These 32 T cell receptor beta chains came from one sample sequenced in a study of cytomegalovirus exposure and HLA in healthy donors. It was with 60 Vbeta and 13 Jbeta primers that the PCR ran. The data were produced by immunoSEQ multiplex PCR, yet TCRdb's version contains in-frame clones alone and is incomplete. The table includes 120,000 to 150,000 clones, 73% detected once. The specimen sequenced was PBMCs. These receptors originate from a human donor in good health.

In nucleotides, the CDR3 is TGTGCCAGCAGCCCTACCTCGGGAACCGGGGAGCTGTTTTTT. This gives the protein CASSPTSGTGELFF. V is TRBV5-4 and J is TRBJ2-2; D might be TRBD2 (5 bases). With 4 bases removed from V and 5 bases from J, the gap between germline ends came to 12 bases. From germline, CDR1 is SGHNT and CDR2 YYREEE (reference sequence). The CDR3 is made up of 14 amino acids.

Here the CDR3 DNA reads TGTGCCAGCTCGGACAACTCCCACTACGAGCAGTACTTC. It encodes CASSDNSHYEQYF. The J gene is TRBJ2-7, the V gene TRBV6-1, with TRBD1 as a possible D gene (5 bases). Germline V CDR1 and CDR2: MNHNS, SASEGT. The CDR3 length is 13 residues. Trimming stripped 8 bases from V and 3 bases from J, with 14 bases between.

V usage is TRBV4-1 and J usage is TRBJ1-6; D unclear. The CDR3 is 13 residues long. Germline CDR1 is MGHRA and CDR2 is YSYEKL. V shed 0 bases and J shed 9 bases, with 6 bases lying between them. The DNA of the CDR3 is TGCGCCAGCAGCCAAGAGGGGAGTTCACCCCTCCACTTT. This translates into CASSQEGSSPLHF.

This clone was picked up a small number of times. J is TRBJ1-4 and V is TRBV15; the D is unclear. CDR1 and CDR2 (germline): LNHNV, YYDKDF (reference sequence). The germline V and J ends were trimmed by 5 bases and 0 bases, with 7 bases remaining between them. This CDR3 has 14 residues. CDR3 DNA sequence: TGTGCCACCAGCTGGGGAGCAACTAATGAAAAACTGTTTTTT. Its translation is CATSWGATNEKLFF.

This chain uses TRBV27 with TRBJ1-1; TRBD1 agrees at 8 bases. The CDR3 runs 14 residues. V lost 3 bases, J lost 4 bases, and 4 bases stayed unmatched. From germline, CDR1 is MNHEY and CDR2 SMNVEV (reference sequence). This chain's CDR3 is CASSFQGAGTEAFF. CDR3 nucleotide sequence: TGTGCCAGCAGTTTCCAGGGGGCCGGCACTGAAGCTTTCTTT.

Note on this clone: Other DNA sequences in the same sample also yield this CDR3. The CDR3: CASSPPGQGGYGYTF. The CDR3 DNA follows: TGTGCCAGCTCACCACCGGGACAGGGGGGCTACGGCTACACCTTC. This sequence joins TRBV18 and TRBJ1-2, with 11 bases matching TRBD1. Germline trimming cut 0 bases from V and 8 bases from J; bases unmatched to any gene: 5. Germline assignment: CDR1 KGHSH and CDR2 LQKENI. The CDR3 is 15 residues long.

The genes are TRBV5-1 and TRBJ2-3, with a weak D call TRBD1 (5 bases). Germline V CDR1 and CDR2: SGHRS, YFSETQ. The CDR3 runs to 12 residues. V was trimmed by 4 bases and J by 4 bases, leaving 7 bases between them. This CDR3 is CASSTRADTQYF. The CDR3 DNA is TGCGCCAGCAGCACCAGGGCAGATACGCAGTATTTT.

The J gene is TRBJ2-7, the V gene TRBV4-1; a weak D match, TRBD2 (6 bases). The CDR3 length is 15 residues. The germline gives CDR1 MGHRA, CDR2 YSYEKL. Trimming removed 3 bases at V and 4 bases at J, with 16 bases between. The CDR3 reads CASSHYSPGVYEQYF. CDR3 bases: TGCGCCAGCAGCCATTATAGTCCGGGGGTGTACGAGCAGTACTTC.

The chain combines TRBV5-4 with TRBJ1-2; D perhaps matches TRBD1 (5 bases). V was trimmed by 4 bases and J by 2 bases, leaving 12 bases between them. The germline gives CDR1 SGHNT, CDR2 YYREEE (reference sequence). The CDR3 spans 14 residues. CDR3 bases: TGTGCCAGCAGCGCCGGGACTTCAAACTATGGCTACACCTTC. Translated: CASSAGTSNYGYTF.

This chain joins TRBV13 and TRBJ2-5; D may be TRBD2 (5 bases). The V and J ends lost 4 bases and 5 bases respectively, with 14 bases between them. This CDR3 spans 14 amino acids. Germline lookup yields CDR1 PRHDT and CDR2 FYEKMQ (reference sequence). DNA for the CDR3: TGTGCCAGCAGCTCACCCCAGGCGGGTGAGACCCAGTACTTC. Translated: CASSSPQAGETQYF.

The CDR3 DNA sequence: TGTGCCAGCAGTTTTTATTCCGAGCAGTACTTC. The encoded protein is CASSFYSEQYF. This rearrangement joins TRBV28 to TRBJ2-7; D not certain. V gave up 3 bases and J gave up 6 bases, with 6 bases separating them. Germline values: CDR1 MDHEN, CDR2 SYDVKM. There are 11 residues in the CDR3.

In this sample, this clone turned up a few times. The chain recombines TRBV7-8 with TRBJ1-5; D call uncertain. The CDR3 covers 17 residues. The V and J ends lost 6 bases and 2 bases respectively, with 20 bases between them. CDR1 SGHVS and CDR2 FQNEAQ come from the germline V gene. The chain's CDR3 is CASSSSWTAGGNQPQHF. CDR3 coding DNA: TGTGCCAGCAGTTCCTCCTGGACCGCCGGGGGCAATCAGCCCCAGCATTTT.

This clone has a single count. The DNA for the CDR3 is TGTGCCAGCAGCTTAGACCTCAGCTCTGGAAACACCATATATTTT. Residues: CASSLDLSSGNTIYF. The chain uses TRBV11-1 and TRBJ1-3; D remains ambiguous. V was shortened by 1 base and J by 0 bases, with 7 bases between the two germline ends. From germline, CDR1 is SGHAT and CDR2 FQDESV (reference sequence). The CDR3 length is 15 residues.

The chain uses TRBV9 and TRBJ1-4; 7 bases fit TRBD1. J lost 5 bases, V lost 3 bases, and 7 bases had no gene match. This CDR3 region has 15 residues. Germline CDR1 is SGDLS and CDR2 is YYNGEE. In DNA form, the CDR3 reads TGTGCCAGCAGCGCCCGACAGGGAACAAATGAAAAACTGTTTTTT. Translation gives CASSARQGTNEKLFF.

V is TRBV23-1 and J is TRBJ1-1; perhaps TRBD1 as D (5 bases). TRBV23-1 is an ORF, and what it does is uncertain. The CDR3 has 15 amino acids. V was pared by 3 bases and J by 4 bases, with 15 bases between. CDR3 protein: CASSHPYRRGTEAFF. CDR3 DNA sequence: TGCGCCAGCAGTCACCCTTATCGGAGGGGCACTGAAGCTTTCTTT.

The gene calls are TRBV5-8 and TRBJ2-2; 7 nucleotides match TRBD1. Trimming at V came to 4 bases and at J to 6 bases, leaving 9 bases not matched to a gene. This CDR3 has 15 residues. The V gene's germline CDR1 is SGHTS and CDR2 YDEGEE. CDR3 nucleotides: TGTGCCAGCAGCGCTGACAGGGTGTTGGCCGGGGAGCTGTTTTTT. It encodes CASSADRVLAGELFF.

CDR3 sequence reads: CASSSQIRHNYEQYF. The CDR3 DNA reads TGTGCCAGCAGTTCCCAAATAAGACACAACTACGAGCAGTACTTC. The chain employs TRBV6-1 and TRBJ2-7; D not certain. V was shortened by 5 bases and J by 3 bases, with 17 bases between the two germline ends. This CDR3 has 15 amino acids. Germline CDR1 and CDR2: MNHNS and SASEGT.

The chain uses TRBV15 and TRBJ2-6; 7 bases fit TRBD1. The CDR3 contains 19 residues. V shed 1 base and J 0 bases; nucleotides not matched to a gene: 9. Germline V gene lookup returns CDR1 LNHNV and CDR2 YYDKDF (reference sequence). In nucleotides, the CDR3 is TGTGCCACCAGCAGAGTGCGGGCAGGGGGTTTCTCTGGGGCCAACGTCCTGACTTTC. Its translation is CATSRVRAGGFSGANVLTF.

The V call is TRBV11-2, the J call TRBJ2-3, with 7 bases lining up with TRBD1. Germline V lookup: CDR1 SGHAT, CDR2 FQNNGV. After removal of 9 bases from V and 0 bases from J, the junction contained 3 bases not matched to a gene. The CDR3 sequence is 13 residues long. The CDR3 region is CASRGPSTDTQYF. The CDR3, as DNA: TGTGCCAGTAGGGGGCCTAGCACAGATACGCAGTATTTT.

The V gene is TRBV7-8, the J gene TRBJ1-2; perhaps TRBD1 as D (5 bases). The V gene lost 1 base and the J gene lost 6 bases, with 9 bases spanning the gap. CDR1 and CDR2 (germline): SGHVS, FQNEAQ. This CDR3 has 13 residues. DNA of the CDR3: TGTGCCAGCAGCTTAGGGGGGGGTAATGGCTACACCTTC. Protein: CASSLGGGNGYTF.

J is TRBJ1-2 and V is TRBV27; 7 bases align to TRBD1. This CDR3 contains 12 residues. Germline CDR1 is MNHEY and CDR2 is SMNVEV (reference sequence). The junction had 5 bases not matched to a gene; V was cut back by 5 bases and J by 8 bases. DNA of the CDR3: TGTGCCAGCAGTCCGACAGGGACCGGCTACACCTTC. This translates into CASSPTGTGYTF.

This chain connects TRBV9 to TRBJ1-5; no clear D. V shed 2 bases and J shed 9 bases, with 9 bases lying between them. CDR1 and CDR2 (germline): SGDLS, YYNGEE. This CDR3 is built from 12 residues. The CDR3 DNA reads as TGTGCCAGCAGCGTTCTAGGAGGGCCCCAGCATTTT. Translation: CASSVLGGPQHF.

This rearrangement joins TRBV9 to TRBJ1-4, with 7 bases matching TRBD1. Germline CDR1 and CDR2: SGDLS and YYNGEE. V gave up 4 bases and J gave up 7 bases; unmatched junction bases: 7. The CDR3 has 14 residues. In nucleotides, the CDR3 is TGTGCCAGCAGCACACAGGGGTTGGGTGAAAAACTGTTTTTT. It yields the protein CASSTQGLGEKLFF.

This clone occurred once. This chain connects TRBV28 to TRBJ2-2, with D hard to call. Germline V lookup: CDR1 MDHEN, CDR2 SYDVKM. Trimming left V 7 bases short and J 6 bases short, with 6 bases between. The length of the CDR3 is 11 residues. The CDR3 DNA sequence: TGTGCCAGCACCTTCTCCGGGGAGCTGTTTTTT. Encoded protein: CASTFSGELFF.

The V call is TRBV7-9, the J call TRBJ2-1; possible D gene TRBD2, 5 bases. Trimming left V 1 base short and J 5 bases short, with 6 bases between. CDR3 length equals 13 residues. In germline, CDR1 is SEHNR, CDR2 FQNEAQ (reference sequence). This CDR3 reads CASSLDGNNEQFF. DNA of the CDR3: TGTGCCAGCAGCTTAGACGGGAACAATGAGCAGTTCTTC.

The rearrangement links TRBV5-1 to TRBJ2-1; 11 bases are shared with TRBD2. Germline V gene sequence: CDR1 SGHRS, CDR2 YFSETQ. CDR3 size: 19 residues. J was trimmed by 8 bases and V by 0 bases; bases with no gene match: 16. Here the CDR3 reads CASSLAVSSGGPMDDEQFF. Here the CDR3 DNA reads TGCGCCAGCAGCTTGGCCGTGTCTAGCGGGGGGCCCATGGATGATGAGCAGTTCTTC.

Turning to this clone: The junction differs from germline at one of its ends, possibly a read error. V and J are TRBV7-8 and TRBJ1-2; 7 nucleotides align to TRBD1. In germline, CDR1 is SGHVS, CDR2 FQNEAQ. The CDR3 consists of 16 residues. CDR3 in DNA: TGTGCCAGCAGCTTAGTAGGGGGCGGAGCTAACCATGGCTACACCTTC. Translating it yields CASSLVGGGANHGYTF.

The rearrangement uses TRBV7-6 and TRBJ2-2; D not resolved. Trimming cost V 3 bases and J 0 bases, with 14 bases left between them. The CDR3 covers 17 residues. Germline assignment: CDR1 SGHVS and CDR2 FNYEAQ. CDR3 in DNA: TGTGCCAGCAGCTTTTCATGGCGGATAACGAACACCGGGGAGCTGTTTTTT. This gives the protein CASSFSWRITNTGELFF.

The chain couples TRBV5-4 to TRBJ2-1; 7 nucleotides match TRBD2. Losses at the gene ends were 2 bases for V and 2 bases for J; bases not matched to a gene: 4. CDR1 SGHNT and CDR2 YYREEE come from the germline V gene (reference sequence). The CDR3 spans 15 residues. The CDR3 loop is CASSFWGGAYNEQFF. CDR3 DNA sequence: TGTGCCAGCAGCTTTTGGGGGGGGGCCTACAATGAGCAGTTCTTC.

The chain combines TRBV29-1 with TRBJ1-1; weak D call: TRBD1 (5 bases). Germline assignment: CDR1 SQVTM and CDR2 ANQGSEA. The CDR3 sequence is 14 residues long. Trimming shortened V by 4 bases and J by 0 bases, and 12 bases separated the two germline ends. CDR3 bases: TGCAGCGTTGTTGGTCCAGGGATGAACACTGAAGCTTTCTTT. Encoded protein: CSVVGPGMNTEAFF.

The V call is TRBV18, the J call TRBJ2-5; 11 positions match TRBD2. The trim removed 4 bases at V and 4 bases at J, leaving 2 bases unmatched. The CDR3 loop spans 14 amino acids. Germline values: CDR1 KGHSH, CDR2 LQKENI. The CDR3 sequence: CASSLAGGRETQYF. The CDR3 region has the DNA TGTGCCAGCTCACTAGCGGGAGGGCGAGAGACCCAGTACTTC.

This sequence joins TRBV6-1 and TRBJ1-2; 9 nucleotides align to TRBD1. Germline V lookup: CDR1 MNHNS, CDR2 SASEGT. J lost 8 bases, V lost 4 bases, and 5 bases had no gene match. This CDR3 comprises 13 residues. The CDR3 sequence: CASSARQGEGYTF. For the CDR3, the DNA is TGTGCCAGCAGTGCTAGACAGGGGGAAGGCTACACCTTC.